This T cell receptor (beta chain) was recovered during a study of response to subunit inactivated influenza vaccine. This clonotype was recorded a few times. This CDR3 is built from 15 residues. CDR1 is SNHLY, CDR2 FYNNEI, per germline. The V segment lost 6 bases and the J segment 5 bases; nucleotides outside the gene matches: 12. TCRdb ran MiXCR on the RT-PCR reads and lists one entry per CDR3 protein. The table has about 190,000 distinct CDR3 sequences, over 13% seen once. The chain employs TRBV2 and TRBJ1-1; 7 bases line up with TRBD1. This TCR was recovered from a man in his fifties who received an inactivated influenza vaccine. The source material was CD8+ T cells sorted from PBMCs, sampled 5 days after vaccination. CDR3 in amino acids: CASRTGAAGRTEAFF. As DNA, the CDR3 is TGTGCCAGCAGAACAGGGGCCGCTGGACGTACTGAAGCTTTCTTT.